The 27 T cell receptor beta chains presented below share a single source sample, sequenced in a study of a mutant IDH1 vaccine in newly diagnosed glioma. Their specific antigens are unknown. Time point given: week 5, during vaccination. Mutant IDH1 20-mer peptide, at 300 ug, made up each vaccine dose, with topical imiquimod. TCRdb's copy holds only in-frame clones and misses some; the assay was immunoSEQ multiplex PCR. This table holds 20,000 to 30,000 clones, approximately 79% found once. Sequenced here: PBMCs, sampled from a glioma patient whose treatment included an IDH1 peptide vaccine. The source of these receptors is a man aged 40-55 years with glioma. Some clones in this sample may be carry-over from other donors' samples.

Only a few counts were recorded for this clone. The J gene is TRBJ1-4, the V gene TRBV5-6; D unresolved. The germline gives CDR1 SGHDT, CDR2 YYEEEE. V lost 5 bases, J lost 3 bases, and 14 bases lay in between. CDR3 length equals 15 residues. In DNA form, the CDR3 reads TGTGCCAGCAGTTTCCTACGCTCGGCTAATGAAAAACTGTTTTTT. Translated, it gives CASSFLRSANEKLFF.

This clone showed up just a few times. The V call is TRBV4-3, the J call TRBJ2-7; D remains unclear. The CDR3 covers 14 residues. Trimming pared 4 bases from V and 1 base from J, leaving 11 bases between. CDR1 and CDR2 from the germline V gene are LGHNA and YSLEER. The CDR3 sequence is CASSLRPFSYEQYF. CDR3 DNA sequence: TGCGCCAGCAGCCTTCGACCGTTTTCCTACGAGCAGTACTTC.

The J gene is TRBJ2-3, the V gene TRBV5-1; TRBD1 matches 9 bases. Looked up from germline, CDR1 is SGHRS and CDR2 is YFSETQ. The V gene end was trimmed by 7 bases and the J gene end by 1 base; junction bases not matched to a gene: 16. The CDR3 has 18 amino acids. Here the CDR3 DNA reads TGCGCCAGCCGAAAAAACAGGGGGCTGAGCGGGGGCACAGATACGCAGTATTTT. Protein: CASRKNRGLSGGTDTQYF.

This chain links TRBV15 with TRBJ2-1, with 11 bases matching TRBD2. Trimming cost V 4 bases and J 3 bases; bases outside gene matches: 2. The V gene's germline CDR1 is LNHNV and CDR2 YYDKDF (reference sequence). This CDR3 is 15 amino acids long. In DNA form, the CDR3 reads TGTGCCACCAGCACAGGACTAGCGGGCTACAATGAGCAGTTCTTC. Translation gives CATSTGLAGYNEQFF.

This clone appeared a few times. The V call is TRBV28, the J call TRBJ2-2; D not certain. Trimming removed 3 bases at V and 6 bases at J, with 14 bases between. Germline-derived CDR1 and CDR2 are MDHEN and SYDVKM. The CDR3 runs 15 residues. CDR3 sequence: CASSLSGYRAGELFF. For the CDR3, the DNA is TGTGCCAGCAGTTTGTCAGGCTATAGGGCCGGGGAGCTGTTTTTT.

The chain uses TRBV19 and TRBJ1-1; D possibly corresponds to TRBD1 (6 bases). This CDR3 region has 14 residues. Per the germline V gene, CDR1 is LNHDA and CDR2 is SQIVND (reference sequence). Trimming took 5 bases from V and 0 from J, leaving 10 bases between them. This chain's CDR3 is CASSLQGLNTEAFF. CDR3 DNA sequence: TGTGCCAGTAGTCTTCAGGGGCTGAACACTGAAGCTTTCTTT. Supplemented by reference TRBV19 and TRBJ1-1, the full variable domain reads DGGITQSPKYLFRKEGQNVTLSCEQNLNHDAMYWYRQDPGQGLRLIYYSQIVNDFQKGDIAEGYSVSREKKESFPLTVTSAQKNPTAFYLCASSLQGLNTEAFFGQGTRLTVV.

The rearrangement uses TRBV19 and TRBJ1-5; D is undetermined. Germline V CDR1 and CDR2: LNHDA, SQIVND (reference sequence). V lost 6 bases, J lost 1 base, and 10 bases lay in between. The length of the CDR3 is 14 residues. The CDR3 DNA reads as TGTGCCAGTAGGGGGAGAGAGAGCAATCAGCCCCAGCATTTT. It specifies CASRGRESNQPQHF.

The chain couples TRBV7-9 to TRBJ2-3; unclear D gene. This CDR3 spans 16 amino acids. The germline CDR1 and CDR2 sequences are SEHNR and FQNEAQ (reference sequence). The V end was cut by 6 bases, the J end by 2 bases, with 18 bases between. The CDR3 region is CASSLSSRVITDTQYF. CDR3 sequence (DNA): TGTGCCAGCAGTTTATCGAGTCGTGTAATCACAGATACGCAGTATTTT.

The chain is built from TRBV28 and TRBJ2-3; D gene unclear. From germline, CDR1 is MDHEN and CDR2 SYDVKM. The CDR3 loop spans 12 amino acids. V was clipped by 4 bases and J by 6 bases, with 8 bases between them. The CDR3 is CASSSPVDTQYF. The CDR3 region has the DNA TGTGCCAGCAGTTCCCCGGTGGATACGCAGTATTTT.

The rearrangement uses TRBV10-3 and TRBJ2-5; 10 bases fit TRBD1. CDR1 is ENHRY, CDR2 SYGVKD, per germline. The CDR3 sequence is 13 residues long. V was pared by 8 bases and J by 4 bases, with 4 bases of the junction left unmatched. As DNA, the CDR3 is TGTGCCATCGGGACAGGGGAGGGAGAGACCCAGTACTTC. Encoded protein: CAIGTGEGETQYF.

This chain links TRBV11-2 with TRBJ1-1; 8 nucleotides line up with TRBD1. This CDR3 has 16 residues. Germline loops: CDR1 SGHAT, CDR2 FQNNGV. Germline trimming cut 0 bases from V and 5 bases from J; bases unmatched to any gene: 8. The CDR3 DNA reads as TGTGCCAGCAGCTTAGATCCTGGCAGGGGGCGGACTGAAGCTTTCTTT. Protein: CASSLDPGRGRTEAFF. Based on the CDR3 plus reference TRBV11-2 and TRBJ1-1, the full variable domain is EAGVAQSPRYKIIEKRQSVAFWCNPISGHATLYWYQQILGQGPKLLIQFQNNGVVDDSQLPKDRFSAERLKGVDSTLKIQPAKLEDSAVYLCASSLDPGRGRTEAFFGQGTRLTVV.

The chain employs TRBV7-8 and TRBJ2-5; D uncertain. The V end lost 3 bases, the J end lost 2 bases, and 16 bases lay between the germline ends. This CDR3 is built from 16 residues. Germline CDR1 SGHVS, CDR2 FQNEAQ. The CDR3 loop reads CASSFGRTLPQETQYF. CDR3 sequence (DNA): TGTGCCAGCAGCTTTGGGCGGACGCTTCCTCAAGAGACCCAGTACTTC.

The chain recombines TRBV7-2 with TRBJ2-5, with 13 bases lining up with TRBD2. Germline lookup yields CDR1 SGHTA and CDR2 FQGNSA. J lost 5 bases, V lost 5 bases, and 11 bases had no gene match. The CDR3 length is 17 residues. In DNA, the CDR3 is TGTGCCAGCAGCATACGACTAGCGGGGGGCCGGGAGGAGACCCAGTACTTC. Translated: CASSIRLAGGREETQYF.

The CDR3 sequence: CASSYHRDKTEAFF. Written as DNA, the CDR3 is TGTGCCAGCAGCTATCACCGGGACAAGACTGAAGCTTTCTTT. The chain carries TRBV6-6 and TRBJ1-1; tentatively, D is TRBD1 (6 bases). The length of the CDR3 is 14 residues. The ends were cut back, 6 bases at V and 5 bases at J, with 16 bases in the middle. The V gene's germline CDR1 is MNHNY and CDR2 SVGAGI (reference sequence).

This rearrangement joins TRBV19 to TRBJ1-5; 7 bases are a match to TRBD1. Germline V gene data show CDR1 as LNHDA and CDR2 as SQIVND (reference sequence). Trimming cost V 1 base and J 4 bases; bases outside gene matches: 16. The CDR3 is made up of 19 amino acids. In nucleotides, the CDR3 is TGTGCCAGTAGTATAGGTGGCAGGGGGATTGTGGCACTGAATCAGCCCCAGCATTTT. This encodes CASSIGGRGIVALNQPQHF.

CDR3: CASNNRGLGKLFF. The CDR3 bases are TGTGCCAGCAACAACAGGGGGTTGGGAAAACTGTTTTTT. The V gene is TRBV2, the J gene TRBJ1-4; TRBD1 matches 8 bases. V was pared by 7 bases and J by 10 bases, with 8 bases of the junction left unmatched. The CDR3 length is 13 residues. Looked up from germline, CDR1 is SNHLY and CDR2 is FYNNEI.

The chain uses TRBV10-3 and TRBJ1-1, with TRBD1 identical over 10 bases. V dropped 8 bases and J dropped 1; count of bases not matched to a gene: 1. This CDR3 region has 13 residues. CDR1 and CDR2 (germline): ENHRY, SYGVKD. CDR3 sequence: CAIGTGENTEAFF. For the CDR3, the DNA is TGTGCCATCGGGACAGGGGAGAACACTGAAGCTTTCTTT.

This clone was counted between two and nine times. The J gene is TRBJ1-4, the V gene TRBV30, with a tentative D call TRBD1 (6 bases). The germline gives CDR1 GTSNPN, CDR2 SVGIG (reference sequence). The CDR3 covers 17 residues. V lost 3 bases and J 4 bases, leaving 21 bases between the germline ends. The CDR3 DNA is TGTGCCTGGAGGAACGCCGGGACACCCGATATTAATGAAAAACTGTTTTTT. It yields the protein CAWRNAGTPDINEKLFF.

The chain combines TRBV10-2 with TRBJ1-1; D is undetermined. The CDR3 is 15 amino acids. Per germline, CDR1 WSHSY and CDR2 SAAADI. Trimming took off 2 bases at V and 4 bases at J, with 14 bases between the two ends. CDR3 in DNA: TGCGCCAGCAGTGAGGCCGGGTCGGAGGCCACTGAAGCTTTCTTT. It is translated as CASSEAGSEATEAFF.

The chain employs TRBV6-5 and TRBJ1-1; D unresolved. The germline V gene has CDR1 MNHEY and CDR2 SVGAGI. Deletions cut 0 bases from V and 4 bases from J, with 9 bases between. This CDR3 is built from 14 residues. The CDR3 bases are TGTGCCAGCAGTTACTCGCCGGCTCCCACTGAAGCTTTCTTT. This sequence encodes CASSYSPAPTEAFF.

This chain links TRBV9 with TRBJ2-1, with 7 bases identical to TRBD2. The CDR3 has 12 residues. V dropped 7 bases and J dropped 3; count of bases not matched to a gene: 1. CDR1 is SGDLS and CDR2 is YYNGEE in the germline V gene. DNA for the CDR3: TGTGCCAGCGGGGGGGGCTACAATGAGCAGTTCTTC. This translates into CASGGGYNEQFF.

The rearrangement joins TRBV7-9 to TRBJ1-1; possible D gene TRBD1, 5 bases. From germline, CDR1 is SEHNR and CDR2 FQNEAQ (reference sequence). Deletions cut 4 bases from V and 4 bases from J, with 13 bases between. The CDR3 is made up of 14 amino acids. The CDR3 DNA follows: TGTGCCAGCAGCTACGTTGGGGCTGGCACTGAAGCTTTCTTT. Translation: CASSYVGAGTEAFF.

The table lists this clone with a count of one. The V gene is TRBV5-1, the J gene TRBJ2-1, with 7 bases lining up with TRBD2. The CDR3 is 14 amino acids. Germline V gives CDR1 SGHRS, CDR2 YFSETQ. Unmatched junction bases numbered 7, after V lost 1 base and J lost 9 bases. The CDR3, as DNA: TGCGCCAGCAGCTTGACCGGGGGGTTTAGTGAGCAGTTCTTC. Its protein is CASSLTGGFSEQFF.

V usage is TRBV4-3 and J usage is TRBJ1-2; D gene unclear. This CDR3 comprises 14 residues. Germline values: CDR1 LGHNA, CDR2 YSLEER. V was shortened by 0 bases and J by 4 bases, with 9 bases between the two germline ends. Here the CDR3 DNA reads TGCGCCAGCAGCCAAGAACCAGGCTCCTATGGCTACACCTTC. Amino acids: CASSQEPGSYGYTF.

The chain recombines TRBV27 with TRBJ1-2; D unclear. The V end lost 6 bases, the J end lost 6 bases, and 14 bases lay between the germline ends. Germline values: CDR1 MNHEY, CDR2 SMNVEV (reference sequence). This CDR3 region has 13 residues. Written as DNA, the CDR3 is TGTGCCAGCAGCCACGCACGGCGGGATGGCTACACCTTC. Amino acid sequence: CASSHARRDGYTF.

The sample holds a few counts of this clone. The chain recombines TRBV18 with TRBJ1-1; no reliable D call. The CDR3 has 11 amino acids. V dropped 3 bases and J dropped 8 bases, with 7 bases sitting between them. Per germline, CDR1 KGHSH and CDR2 LQKENI. The CDR3: CASSPGREAFF. DNA of the CDR3: TGTGCCAGCTCACCGGGCAGGGAAGCTTTCTTT.

This chain links TRBV6-1 with TRBJ2-5; tentatively, D is TRBD1 or TRBD2 (5 bases each). The CDR3 covers 14 residues. Trimming pared 3 bases from V and 5 bases from J, leaving 13 bases between. The germline CDR1 and CDR2 sequences are MNHNS and SASEGT. The CDR3 region has the DNA TGTGCCAGCAGTGAGGGACCATGGGGGGAGACCCAGTACTTC. This gives the protein CASSEGPWGETQYF.